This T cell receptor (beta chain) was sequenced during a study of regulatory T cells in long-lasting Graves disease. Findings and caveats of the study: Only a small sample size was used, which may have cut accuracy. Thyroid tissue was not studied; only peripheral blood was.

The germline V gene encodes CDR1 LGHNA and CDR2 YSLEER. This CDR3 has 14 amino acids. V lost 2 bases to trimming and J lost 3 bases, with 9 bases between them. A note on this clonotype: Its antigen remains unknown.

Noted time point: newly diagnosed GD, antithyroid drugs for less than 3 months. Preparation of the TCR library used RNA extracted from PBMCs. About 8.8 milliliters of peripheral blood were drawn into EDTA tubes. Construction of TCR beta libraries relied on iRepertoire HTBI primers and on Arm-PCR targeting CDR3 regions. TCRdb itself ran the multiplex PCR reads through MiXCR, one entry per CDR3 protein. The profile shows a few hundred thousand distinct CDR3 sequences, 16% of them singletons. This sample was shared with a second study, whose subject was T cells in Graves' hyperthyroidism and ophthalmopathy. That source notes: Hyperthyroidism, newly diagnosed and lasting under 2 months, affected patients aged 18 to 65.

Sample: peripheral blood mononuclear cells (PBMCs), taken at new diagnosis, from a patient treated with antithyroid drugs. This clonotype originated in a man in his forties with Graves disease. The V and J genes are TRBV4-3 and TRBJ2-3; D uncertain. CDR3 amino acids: CASSQTSLTDTQYF. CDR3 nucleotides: TGCGCCAGCAGCCAAACTTCTTTAACAGATACGCAGTATTTT.